The clone carrying this TCR beta chain was observed at least ten times. The antigen is unknown. CD8 memory fractions consisted of CD45RO+ and CCR7-negative CD45RA+ TemRA cells together. These data belong to a study of shared clonotypes between healthy human individuals. Study details: CD4 naive cells filled three plates per donor, CD4 memory three, CD8 naive two and CD8 memory one.

Profiling relied on immunoSEQ multiplex PCR, and the TCRdb table lists in-frame clones only, not all of them. The table records approximately 110,000 clones, about 70% of them present only once. The study, taken as a whole, reports: Large depth notwithstanding, sorted-subset sequencing proved incomplete by rarefaction.

The CDR3 has 16 residues. Germline loops: CDR1 SNHLY, CDR2 FYNNEI. Trimming pared 3 bases from V and 0 bases from J, leaving 11 bases between. The rearrangement links TRBV2 to TRBJ1-4, with D unclear. The sequenced material came from memory CD8+ T cells sorted from blood. The subset was: CD45RO+ cells pooled with CCR7-negative TemRA cells. This sequence originates from a woman in her twenties or thirties in good health. This CDR3 reads CASSDVGLATNEKLFF. The CDR3 DNA reads as TGTGCCAGCAGTGACGTTGGGTTAGCAACTAATGAAAAACTGTTTTTT. Drawing the rest from reference TRBV2 and TRBJ1-4, the complete variable domain is EPEVTQTPSHQVTQMGQEVILRCVPISNHLYFYWYRQILGQKVEFLVSFYNNEISEKSEIFDDQFSVERPDGSNFTLKIRSTKLEDSAMYFCASSDVGLATNEKLFFGSGTQLSVL.